The following is a TCR beta chain sequence with its context. No antigen is known for it. PCR involved 60 Vbeta and 13 Jbeta primers. Sequenced by immunoSEQ multiplex PCR; TCRdb stores in-frame clones only, minus some. The sample yields fewer than 120,000 clones, approximately 86% seen once. V dropped 2 bases and J dropped 0 bases, with 17 bases sitting between them. Germline lookup yields CDR1 MNHEY and CDR2 SMNVEV (reference sequence). The CDR3 sequence is 18 residues long. The data derive from a study of cytomegalovirus exposure and HLA in healthy donors. Whole-study context: Researchers found that around 80% of around 400 genotyped donors fell within the Caucasian-associated ancestry cluster. Study results and limitations: TCR beta sequences reportedly predicted most subjects' HLA-A and HLA-B alleles accurately. The classifier reportedly diagnosed cytomegalovirus status with high sensitivity and specificity. Later analysis associated a missense DCLRE1C variant with TCR beta V- and J-gene trimming.

The V and J genes are TRBV27 and TRBJ2-1, with D possibly being TRBD2 (6 bases). The sequencing sample was made of PBMCs. The sequence derives from a man aged 35 to 55 in good health and CMV-seronegative. CDR3 in DNA: TGTGCCAGCAGTTTAGACCCGGACGGGGGATCCTCCTACAATGAGCAGTTCTTC. This translates into CASSLDPDGGSSYNEQFF.